A selection of T cell receptor beta chains follows, all from one sample in a study of T cells in Graves' hyperthyroidism and ophthalmopathy. TCRdb reprocessed the multiplex PCR reads via MiXCR and lists one record per CDR3 protein. The table records hundreds of thousands of distinct CDR3 sequences, about 16% of them present only once. What was sequenced was blood. These TCRs come from a woman in her twenties or thirties with Graves' hyperthyroidism. Both conserved end residues are part of each CDR3. D genes are given only for firm matches. Expanded clones get a size class; other rows say once, few or many, or leave the size out.

J gene: TRBJ2-1; D gene: TRBD2; V gene: TRBV2; clone size: many; CDR3 DNA: TGTGCCAGCAGCTTCACTAGCGGGAGGGGGTCCTACAATGAGCAGTTCTTC; CDR3 protein: CASSFTSGRGSYNEQFF
J gene: TRBJ2-7; D gene: NA; V gene: TRBV7-2; clone size: few; CDR3 DNA: TGTGCCAGCAGCCCCTTTAGACGGCTCAGCTACGAGCAGTACTTC; CDR3 protein: CASSPFRRLSYEQYF
J gene: TRBJ2-7; D gene: NA; V gene: TRBV6-2/TRBV6-3; clone size: few; CDR3 DNA: TGTGCCAGCGGTAGGCCGGGACACATATCGAGCTCCTACGAGCAGTACTTC; CDR3 protein: CASGRPGHISSSYEQYF
J gene: TRBJ2-5; D gene: NA; V gene: TRBV28; clone size: many; CDR3 DNA: TGTGCCATCGCAGGACTCGATCTTGGACAAGAGACCCAGTACTTC; CDR3 protein: CAIAGLDLGQETQYF
J gene: TRBJ2-7; D gene: NA; V gene: TRBV10-3; clone size: NA; CDR3 DNA: TGTGCCATCAGTGAGTCGGAGATCTACGAGCAGTACTTC; CDR3 protein: CAISESEIYEQYF
J gene: TRBJ1-3; D gene: NA; V gene: TRBV6-1; clone size: few; CDR3 DNA: TGTGCCAGCAGTTCCGCCTCACCCGGTGGAAACACCATATATTTT; CDR3 protein: CASSSASPGGNTIYF
J gene: TRBJ1-2; D gene: NA; V gene: TRBV29-1; clone size: NA; CDR3 DNA: TGCAGCGTTTGGAGGGCCAACTATGGCTACACCTTC; CDR3 protein: CSVWRANYGYTF
J gene: TRBJ2-7; D gene: TRBD2; V gene: TRBV11-2; clone size: many; CDR3 DNA: TGTGCCAGCAGCTTTTCAGGACTAGCTTCGGGGGAGCAGTACTTC; CDR3 protein: CASSFSGLASGEQYF
J gene: TRBJ1-4; D gene: NA; V gene: TRBV30; clone size: few; CDR3 DNA: TGTGCCTGGAGTGGGGTTTTTTGGGGCACTAATGAAAAACTGTTTTTT; CDR3 protein: CAWSGVFWGTNEKLFF
J gene: TRBJ1-1; D gene: NA; V gene: TRBV6-1; clone size: many; CDR3 DNA: TGTGCCAGCAACCCCACGCAAGTGAACACTGAAGCTTTCTTT; CDR3 protein: CASNPTQVNTEAFF
J gene: TRBJ1-1; D gene: TRBD1; V gene: TRBV11-1; clone size: many; CDR3 DNA: TGTGCCAGCAGCTTAGTACCGGGACAGGGGCCCTGGAACACTGAAGCTTTCTTT; CDR3 protein: CASSLVPGQGPWNTEAFF
J gene: TRBJ1-4; D gene: NA; V gene: TRBV6-2/TRBV6-3; clone size: NA; CDR3 DNA: TGTGCCAGCAGTAGCAGGGGTGGATATGAAAAACTGTTTTTT; CDR3 protein: CASSSRGGYEKLFF
J gene: TRBJ2-3; D gene: NA; V gene: TRBV6-2/TRBV6-3; clone size: many; CDR3 DNA: TGTGCCAGCAGTTACCGGGATACCGATACGCAGTATTTT; CDR3 protein: CASSYRDTDTQYF
J gene: TRBJ2-2; D gene: TRBD2; V gene: TRBV20-1; clone size: NA; CDR3 DNA: TGCAGTGCTAGAGATCTAGCGGGAGCATCGAACGCCGGGGAGCTGTTTTTT; CDR3 protein: CSARDLAGASNAGELFF
J gene: TRBJ1-2; D gene: TRBD1; V gene: TRBV28; clone size: many; CDR3 DNA: TGTGCCAGCAGTTTTCCAACCGACAGGGGTAACTATGGCTACACCTTC; CDR3 protein: CASSFPTDRGNYGYTF
J gene: TRBJ2-2; D gene: NA; V gene: TRBV6-1; clone size: few; CDR3 DNA: TGTGCCACCCTCCACAGCACCGGGGAGCTGTTTTTT; CDR3 protein: CATLHSTGELFF